The source of this TCR beta chain is a study of human T cells and chemical hapten exposure. Overall study context: Small pooled library volume differences chiefly drove per-sample TCR yield variation.

Study conclusions and caveats: No alteration of TCRs above 1 in 1000 frequency was seen with DPC sensitization.

This clonotype was recorded at least ten times. Antigen specificity is unknown. The CDR3 is 14 residues long. Germline loops: CDR1 SGHVS, CDR2 FNYEAQ. V was cut by 5 bases and J by 2 bases, with 13 bases left in between. For the library, individual cDNA molecules each received unique molecular identifiers. Each CDR3 protein is one row after TCRdb ran MiXCR on the RACE reads. The sample lists tens of thousands of distinct CDR3 sequences, approximately 4% occurring once. Time point here: healthy volunteer bleed at 6 weeks. The authors' total RNA extraction used unfractionated whole blood. The chain has TRBV7-6 and TRBJ2-7; no clear D. Sequencing input: whole blood. This clonotype was obtained from a human donor in good health. Some clones in this sample may be carry-over from other donors' samples. This chain's CDR3 is CASSPAAPTYEQYF. The DNA of the CDR3 is TGTGCCAGCAGCCCGGCAGCTCCCACCTACGAGCAGTACTTC.